The rows below give T cell receptor beta chains drawn from one sample of a study of beta chain features in type 1 diabetes. Sequencing used immunoSEQ multiplex PCR; TCRdb keeps in-frame clones, though not all of them. The sample holds some 700,000 clones, 13% seen once. The specimen sequenced was naive CD4+ T cells from blood. These receptors were collected from a man aged 18 to 35 with type 1 diabetes. Both conserved end residues are part of each CDR3. The D gene is left open where the match is weak. Expanded clones are given a class, and other clones once, few, many or no size at all.

cdr3_nt cdr3_aa clone_size j_call d_call v_call
TGTGCCAGCAGTTGGGGGAACAATCAGCCCCAGCATTTT CASSWGNNQPQHF few TRBJ1-5 . TRBV6-5
TGTGCCAGCAGTATGGTAGGGCGAAGAATAGTAGCTCCACATCAGCCCCAGCATTTT CASSMVGRRIVAPHQPQHF few TRBJ1-5 . TRBV27
TGTGCCAGCAGCTTAAGGGTTAGCGGGGACGACACAGATACGCAGTATTTT CASSLRVSGDDTDTQYF few TRBJ2-3 TRBD2 TRBV7-3
TGTGCCAGCAGCCAAGATTCGAGTGCAGTCGGTTCACCCCTCCACTTT CASSQDSSAVGSPLHF . TRBJ1-6 . TRBV14
TGCGCCAGCAGCCGAACGGGACTAGCGGGGATTGGAACCGGGGAGCTGTTTTTT CASSRTGLAGIGTGELFF few TRBJ2-2 TRBD2 TRBV4-1
TGTGCTAGCAGCGCCTTGAGCGGGGGAGCAGATACGCAGTATTTT CASSALSGGADTQYF few TRBJ2-3 TRBD2 TRBV7-7
TGTGCCAGCAGCTTGGACAGTCAGATTGAGTATGGCTACACCTTC CASSLDSQIEYGYTF few TRBJ1-2 . TRBV7-2
TGTGCCTGGAGTGGCGGGACAGGCTTATGGCAGCCCCAGCATTTT CAWSGGTGLWQPQHF . TRBJ1-5 TRBD1 TRBV30
TGTGCCAGCAGCGGACAGGGGGCGGGTGGCTACACCTTC CASSGQGAGGYTF . TRBJ1-2 TRBD1 TRBV6-1
TGTGCCAGTAGTATAAAGACAGGGGTTCAGATCCTCACTGAAGCTTTCTTT CASSIKTGVQILTEAFF . TRBJ1-1 TRBD1 TRBV19
TGTGCCTGGAGTGCACCACAATTCGGGAACTATGGCTACACCTTC CAWSAPQFGNYGYTF . TRBJ1-2 . TRBV30
TGTGCCAGCGGGGACGGACAGGGGATCCCTGAAGCTTTCTTT CASGDGQGIPEAFF . TRBJ1-1 TRBD1 TRBV28
TGTGCCAGTAGTCCTCATCGGGGACAGGGGATCTATTTT CASSPHRGQGIYF . TRBJ2-3 TRBD1 TRBV19
TGTGCCAGCAGCGCCGTGCCGAGGGCTGGAGAAAAACTGTTTTTT CASSAVPRAGEKLFF . TRBJ1-4 . TRBV9
TGTGCCAGCAGTGAATGGGAAAACGATGGCTACACCTTC CASSEWENDGYTF . TRBJ1-2 . TRBV25-1
TGTGCCAGCAGCCAAGAGGTGGGAGCAGGAAACCTGGGCGAGCAGTACTTC CASSQEVGAGNLGEQYF . TRBJ2-7 . TRBV4-2